This TCR beta chain emerged from a study of blood T cell repertoires in COVID-19. The overall study: Nucleic acid was either cDNA or gDNA, and it came from T cells, B-cell-depleted T cells, or PBMCs.

Original processing methods: From reference gene primer amplification, estimates of nucleated cell counts were derived. Clones were read by immunoSEQ multiplex PCR, and TCRdb kept only the in-frame ones, dropping some. V and J calls and clone size are given by that table; D and trimming were obtained from the DNA. The repertoire holds about 220,000 clones, with 80% to 90% as singletons. This CDR3 has 13 residues. The ends lost 5 bases at V and 7 bases at J; junction bases unmatched: 5. Germline-derived CDR1 and CDR2 are MRHNA and SNTAGT. Enrolled through a virtual design, the participants were between 18 and 89 years of age and came from about two dozen US areas. Cohort placement rested on clinical history that participants reported themselves.

The sequenced sample was PBMCs or T cells enriched from blood (not recorded which). The gene calls are TRBV6-4 and TRBJ2-1, with TRBD2 identical over 7 bases. This receptor was identified in a woman between 45 and 60 years old with acute COVID-19. In DNA, the CDR3 is TGTGCCAGCAGTCCGACTAGCTCGAATGAGCAGTTCTTC. Protein sequence: CASSPTSSNEQFF.